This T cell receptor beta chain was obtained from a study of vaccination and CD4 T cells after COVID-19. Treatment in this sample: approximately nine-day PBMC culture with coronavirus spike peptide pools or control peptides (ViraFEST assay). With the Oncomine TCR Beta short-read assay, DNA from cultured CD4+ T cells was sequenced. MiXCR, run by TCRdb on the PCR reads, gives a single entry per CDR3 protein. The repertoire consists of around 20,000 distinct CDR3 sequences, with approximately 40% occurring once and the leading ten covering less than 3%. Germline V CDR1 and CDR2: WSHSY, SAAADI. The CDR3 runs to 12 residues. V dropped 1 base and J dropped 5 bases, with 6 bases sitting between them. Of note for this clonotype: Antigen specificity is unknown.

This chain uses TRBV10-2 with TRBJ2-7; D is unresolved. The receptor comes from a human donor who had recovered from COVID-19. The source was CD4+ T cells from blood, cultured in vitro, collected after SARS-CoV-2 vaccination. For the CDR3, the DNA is TGCGCCAGCAGTGAGTATTCCCACGAGCAGTACTTC. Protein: CASSEYSHEQYF.